This T cell receptor beta chain was recovered during a study of Ad26.COV2.S vaccination and SARS-CoV-2 variants. Study in general: Donor participated within the Ad26.COV2.S arm of the COV1001 trial.

Trimming pared 2 bases from V and 3 bases from J, leaving 8 bases between. The V gene's germline CDR1 is SGHRS and CDR2 YFSETQ. The CDR3 extends over 13 amino acids. Here immunoSEQ multiplex PCR was the method, and the copy in TCRdb shows in-frame clones only, minus some. This sample yields about 370,000 clones, of which around nine tenths are seen a single time; 1.5% to 2% belongs to the top ten. Described treatment: roughly 20 received Ad26.COV2.S at low or high dose, single or two shots; 5 received placebo; per-sample allocation not given. Sampling was performed 63 days after the first vaccine or placebo injection. Study outcomes and limitations: Vaccine recipients surpassed placebo recipients in spike-specific TCR breadth. Comparable non-spike TCR breadth was observed in vaccine and placebo recipients.

As for this clone: Its antigen remains unknown.

The source was peripheral blood, collected in a trial of Ad26.COV2.S vaccine versus placebo. The origin of this receptor is a person between 18 and 59 years old who received the Ad26.COV2.S COVID-19 vaccine or a placebo. The J gene is TRBJ1-1, the V gene TRBV5-1, with unresolved D. CDR3 DNA sequence: TGCGCCAGCAGCTTCTCACGAGACACTGAAGCTTTCTTT. Its protein is CASSFSRDTEAFF.